Below are 27 T cell receptor beta chains sequenced from a single sample in a study of resident and recirculating memory T cells in vitiligo. Clones were read by immunoSEQ multiplex PCR, and TCRdb kept only the in-frame ones, dropping some. This sample has 55,000 to 75,000 clones, with about nine tenths found just once. The sequenced material came from blood. Receptors were obtained from a male donor with vitiligo.

This clone was seen a few times. The CDR3: CASSYSSVSTEAFF. In DNA form, the CDR3 reads TGTGCCAGCAGTTACTCCTCTGTGAGCACTGAAGCTTTCTTT. V gene TRBV6-5 combines with J gene TRBJ1-1; D not certain. V gave up 0 bases and J gave up 4 bases, with 9 bases separating them. Germline assignment: CDR1 MNHEY and CDR2 SVGAGI. The CDR3 covers 14 residues.

The chain joins TRBV6-5 to TRBJ2-1; 8 nucleotides align to TRBD1. Germline trimming cut 10 bases from V and 9 bases from J; bases unmatched to any gene: 17. The germline V gene encodes CDR1 MNHEY and CDR2 SVGAGI. The CDR3 has 15 residues. The CDR3 nucleotides are TGTGCCACCCTTTACAGGCAGGGGGCAGGGGGTGAGCAGTTCTTC. Translated, it gives CATLYRQGAGGEQFF.

This chain connects TRBV6-5 to TRBJ2-7; possibly TRBD2 for D (6 bases). V lost 7 bases and J lost 4, with 14 bases in between. There are 13 residues in the CDR3. CDR1 is MNHEY, CDR2 SVGAGI, per germline. The CDR3 DNA reads TGTGCCAGCACTGGCGGGAATGCGTACGAGCAGTACTTC. Amino acids: CASTGGNAYEQYF.

The rearrangement links TRBV7-2 to TRBJ2-2; 9 bases are a match to TRBD1. The CDR3 extends over 14 amino acids. Germline V lookup: CDR1 SGHTA, CDR2 FQGNSA. After removal of 5 bases from V and 5 bases from J, the junction contained 3 bases not matched to a gene. The CDR3 bases are TGTGCCAGCAGCCCTGGGACAGGGACCGGGGAGCTGTTTTTT. This translates into CASSPGTGTGELFF.

V gene TRBV5-1 combines with J gene TRBJ2-7; weak D call: TRBD1 (5 bases). Trimming took off 5 bases at V and 3 bases at J, with 24 bases between the two ends. The germline V gene has CDR1 SGHRS and CDR2 YFSETQ. The CDR3 spans 17 residues. The CDR3 region has the DNA TGCGCCAGCAGTTCGGCCCCGACGAAATACAGGAACTACGAGCAGTACTTC. Residues: CASSSAPTKYRNYEQYF.

This chain uses TRBV7-2 with TRBJ2-7; 10 positions agree with TRBD1. This CDR3 comprises 17 residues. V shed 5 bases, J shed 5 bases, and the junction held 15 bases outside the gene matches. The germline V gene has CDR1 SGHTA and CDR2 FQGNSA. The CDR3 here is CASSQTPGQGIADEQYF. For the CDR3, the DNA is TGTGCCAGCAGCCAAACTCCGGGACAGGGGATCGCGGACGAGCAGTACTTC. Based on the CDR3 plus reference TRBV7-2 and TRBJ2-7, the full variable domain is GAGVSQSPSNKVTEKGKDVELRCDPISGHTALYWYRQSLGQGLEFLIYFQGNSAPDKSGLPSDRFSAERTGGSVSTLTIQRTQQEDSAVYLCASSQTPGQGIADEQYFGPGTRLTVT.

The chain couples TRBV13 to TRBJ1-1, with D perhaps TRBD1 (5 bases). V was cut by 6 bases and J by 5 bases, with 7 bases left in between. Germline assignment: CDR1 PRHDT and CDR2 FYEKMQ (reference sequence). This CDR3 contains 11 residues. CDR3 protein: CASRQGTEAFF. In nucleotides, the CDR3 is TGTGCCAGCAGGCAGGGAACTGAAGCTTTCTTT.

The chain carries TRBV29-1 and TRBJ2-6; D is perhaps TRBD1 (5 bases). Germline V gives CDR1 SQVTM, CDR2 ANQGSEA. Trimming took 8 bases from V and 2 from J, leaving 13 bases between them. This CDR3 spans 14 amino acids. CDR3 region: CSTVTDPGANVLTF. The CDR3 DNA is TGCAGCACCGTGACAGACCCTGGGGCCAACGTCCTGACTTTC. Full variable domain (remainder filled in from reference TRBV29-1 and TRBJ2-6): SAVISQKPSRDICQRGTSLTIQCQVDSQVTMMFWYRQQPGQSLTLIATANQGSEATYESGFVIDKFPISRPNLTFSTLTVSNMSPEDSSIYLCSTVTDPGANVLTFGAGSRLTVL.

This clone appeared a single time. This rearrangement joins TRBV7-2 to TRBJ2-3; D is uncertain. Between the trimmed V and J ends, which lost 5 bases and 6 bases, there was a span of 6 bases. Germline V gene sequence: CDR1 SGHTA, CDR2 FQGNSA. The CDR3 consists of 11 residues. Written as DNA, the CDR3 is TGTGCCAGCAGCGTACAGGATACGCAGTATTTT. Its protein product is CASSVQDTQYF.

The genes are TRBV6-4 and TRBJ2-2, with no clear D. There are 14 residues in the CDR3. Trimming took off 4 bases at V and 3 bases at J, with 9 bases between the two ends. CDR1 MRHNA and CDR2 SNTAGT come from the germline V gene. This CDR3 reads CASSAGSDTGELFF. The CDR3 nucleotides are TGTGCCAGCAGTGCCGGGTCTGACACCGGGGAGCTGTTTTTT.

This chain links TRBV15 with TRBJ1-3; D perhaps matches TRBD1 (6 bases). The V end lost 0 bases, the J end lost 1 base, and 10 bases lay between the germline ends. The CDR3 spans 16 residues. The germline V gene encodes CDR1 LNHNV and CDR2 YYDKDF (reference sequence). The CDR3 DNA sequence: TGTGCCACCAGCAGAGAGGGACAAACTTCTGGAAACACCATATATTTT. Translating it yields CATSREGQTSGNTIYF. Filled out from reference TRBV15 and TRBJ1-3, the complete variable domain reads DAMVIQNPRYQVTQFGKPVTLSCSQTLNHNVMYWYQQKSSQAPKLLFHYYDKDFNNEADTPDNFQSRRPNTSFCFLDIRSPGLGDTAMYLCATSREGQTSGNTIYFGEGSWLTVV.

V and J are TRBV11-2 and TRBJ1-1, with D hard to call. V was cut by 5 bases and J by 1 base, with 11 bases left in between. Germline loops: CDR1 SGHAT, CDR2 FQNNGV. The CDR3 sequence is 14 residues long. This CDR3 is CASSASLGNTEAFF. The CDR3, as DNA: TGTGCCAGCAGCGCAAGTCTCGGGAACACTGAAGCTTTCTTT.

This rearrangement joins TRBV9 to TRBJ1-3, with D uncertain. Trimming left V 2 bases short and J 0 bases short, with 3 bases between. The V gene's germline CDR1 is SGDLS and CDR2 YYNGEE. The CDR3 contains 13 residues. The DNA of the CDR3 is TGTGCCAGCAGCGTGAGCTCTGGAAACACCATATATTTT. This codes for CASSVSSGNTIYF.

The rearrangement uses TRBV7-8 and TRBJ1-6, with unresolved D. V was shortened by 2 bases and J by 13 bases, with 12 bases between the two germline ends. The V gene's germline CDR1 is SGHVS and CDR2 FQNEAQ. This CDR3 spans 13 amino acids. CDR3 sequence (DNA): TGTGCCAGCAGCTTAATTGGTAGTTCGCCCCTCCACTTT. This sequence encodes CASSLIGSSPLHF.

The rearrangement uses TRBV6-5 and TRBJ1-6; D is uncertain. V shed 2 bases and J shed 3 bases, with 8 bases lying between them. The CDR3 contains 15 residues. From germline, CDR1 is MNHEY and CDR2 SVGAGI. CDR3 sequence: CASSYEQSYNSPLHF. The CDR3 bases are TGTGCCAGCAGTTACGAACAGAGCTATAATTCACCCCTCCACTTT.

Here the CDR3 reads CASGFFPQEAYYEQYF. In DNA, the CDR3 is TGTGCTAGTGGTTTTTTTCCCCAGGAAGCCTACTACGAGCAGTACTTC. The chain uses TRBV12-5 and TRBJ2-7, with unresolved D. This CDR3 is built from 16 residues. The V gene lost 3 bases and the J gene lost 3 bases, with 18 bases spanning the gap. Germline V lookup: CDR1 LGHNT, CDR2 FRNRAP.

This clone was seen a handful of times. J is TRBJ1-4 and V is TRBV7-2, with D possibly being TRBD1 (5 bases). Germline-derived CDR1 and CDR2 are SGHTA and FQGNSA. This CDR3 is built from 14 residues. The ends were cut back, 1 base at V and 4 bases at J, with 7 bases in the middle. The CDR3 here is CASSLVRGNEKLFF. CDR3 nucleotide sequence: TGTGCCAGCAGCTTAGTAAGGGGTAATGAAAAACTGTTTTTT.

The V gene is TRBV9, the J gene TRBJ1-1, with 7 bases matching TRBD1. CDR3 length equals 14 residues. CDR1 is SGDLS and CDR2 is YYNGEE in the germline V gene. V shed 2 bases, J shed 4 bases, and the junction held 5 bases outside the gene matches. The CDR3 region has the DNA TGTGCCAGCAGCGTTATGACAGGGCCCACTGAAGCTTTCTTT. Protein product: CASSVMTGPTEAFF.

V usage is TRBV11-2 and J usage is TRBJ2-3; a weak D match, TRBD2 (7 bases). Trimming stripped 4 bases from V and 3 bases from J, with 20 bases between. Germline-derived CDR1 and CDR2 are SGHAT and FQNNGV. This CDR3 spans 17 amino acids. The CDR3 is CASSSQRGGVKTDTQYF. CDR3 nucleotide sequence: TGTGCCAGCAGCTCCCAGCGAGGGGGGGTAAAAACAGATACGCAGTATTTT.

The chain couples TRBV7-3 to TRBJ2-3; a weak D match, TRBD2 (7 bases). Germline V CDR1 and CDR2: SGHTA, FQGTGA. V dropped 2 bases and J dropped 4 bases, with 10 bases sitting between them. The CDR3 contains 14 residues. The CDR3 DNA reads TGTGCCAGCAGCTTACGGGGGGCACCAGATACGCAGTATTTT. Translating it yields CASSLRGAPDTQYF. The complete variable domain, with remaining parts taken from reference TRBV7-3 and TRBJ2-3, reads GAGVSQTPSNKVTEKGKYVELRCDPISGHTALYWYRQSLGQGPEFLIYFQGTGAADDSGLPNDRFFAVRPEGSVSTLKIQRTERGDSAVYLCASSLRGAPDTQYFGPGTRLTVL.

The V call is TRBV6-4, the J call TRBJ2-3, with D hard to call. CDR1 MRHNA and CDR2 SNTAGT come from the germline V gene. V dropped 3 bases and J dropped 2 bases, with 6 bases sitting between them. The CDR3 length is 13 residues. The CDR3 DNA reads as TGTGCCAGCAGTGAGCGCCCCACAGATACGCAGTATTTT. Protein product: CASSERPTDTQYF.

V and J are TRBV29-1 and TRBJ2-5, with 7 bases aligning to TRBD2. Germline values: CDR1 SQVTM, CDR2 ANQGSEA. The CDR3 totals 18 residues. V gave up 7 bases and J gave up 5 bases; unmatched junction bases: 25. Written as DNA, the CDR3 is TGCAGCGCCCTCTTTATATGGGCGGGGGTTGTAAGGACGGAGACCCAGTACTTC. Translated, it gives CSALFIWAGVVRTETQYF.

This chain links TRBV18 with TRBJ2-2, with TRBD1 matching 8 bases. The junction had 3 bases not matched to a gene; V was cut back by 3 bases and J by 0 bases. The CDR3 has 16 residues. The germline V gene encodes CDR1 KGHSH and CDR2 LQKENI. CDR3 protein: CASSPLDRANTGELFF. The CDR3 DNA reads TGTGCCAGCTCACCCCTGGACAGGGCGAACACCGGGGAGCTGTTTTTT.

This sequence joins TRBV27 and TRBJ2-7; weak D call: TRBD1 (5 bases). V was pared by 8 bases and J by 7 bases, with 15 bases between. CDR1 is MNHEY and CDR2 is SMNVEV in the germline V gene (reference sequence). The CDR3 extends over 12 amino acids. The DNA of the CDR3 is TGTGCCAGCGTAGACAGCTCTAGGGAGCAGTACTTC. Amino acids: CASVDSSREQYF.

The gene calls are TRBV29-1 and TRBJ2-2, with TRBD1 as a possible D gene (5 bases). Trimming pared 7 bases from V and 4 bases from J, leaving 19 bases between. CDR1 is SQVTM, CDR2 ANQGSEA, per germline. This CDR3 region has 15 residues. CDR3 in DNA: TGCAGCGCCACCGCAGGGCTCACGGGCACCGGGGAGCTGTTTTTT. Residues: CSATAGLTGTGELFF.

V is TRBV7-2 and J is TRBJ2-3; D perhaps matches TRBD2 (6 bases). The V end was cut by 2 bases, the J end by 0 bases, with 12 bases between. The CDR3 extends over 16 amino acids. Germline CDR1 SGHTA, CDR2 FQGNSA. The CDR3 region has the DNA TGTGCCAGCAGCTTAATGGTAGCGGCTAGCACAGATACGCAGTATTTT. Encoded protein: CASSLMVAASTDTQYF.

The V call is TRBV5-4, the J call TRBJ1-1; TRBD1 is a possible D gene (6 bases). CDR1 is SGHNT, CDR2 YYREEE, per germline (reference sequence). V lost 5 bases and J 3 bases, leaving 17 bases between the germline ends. The CDR3 totals 15 residues. The CDR3 loop is CASRWGGGPDTEAFF. Here the CDR3 DNA reads TGTGCCAGCAGGTGGGGCGGGGGCCCGGACACTGAAGCTTTCTTT. Together with reference TRBV5-4 and TRBJ1-1, the CDR3 gives the full variable domain: ETGVTQSPTHLIKTRGQQVTLRCSSQSGHNTVSWYQQALGQGPQFIFQYYREEENGRGNFPPRFSGLQFPNYSSELNVNALELDDSALYLCASRWGGGPDTEAFFGQGTRLTVV.